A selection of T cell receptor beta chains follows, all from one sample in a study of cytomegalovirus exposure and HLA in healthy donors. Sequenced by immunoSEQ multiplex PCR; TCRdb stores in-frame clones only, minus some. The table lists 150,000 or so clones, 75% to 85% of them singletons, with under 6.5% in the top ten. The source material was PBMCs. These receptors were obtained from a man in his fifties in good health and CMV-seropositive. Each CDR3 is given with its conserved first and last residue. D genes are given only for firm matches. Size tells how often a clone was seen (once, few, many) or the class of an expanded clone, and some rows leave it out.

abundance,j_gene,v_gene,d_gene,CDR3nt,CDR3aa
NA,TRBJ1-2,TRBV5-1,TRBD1,TGCGCCAGCAGACAGGGGAAGAGCTATGGCTACACCTTC,CASRQGKSYGYTF
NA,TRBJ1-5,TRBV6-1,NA,TGTGCCAGCAGTGGAGGGGGGGTCTCTAGCAATCAGCCCCAGCATTTT,CASSGGGVSSNQPQHF
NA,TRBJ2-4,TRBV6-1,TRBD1,TGTGCCAGCAGTGGAACAGGGGGCGGGGGAACCAAAAACATTCAGTACTTC,CASSGTGGGGTKNIQYF
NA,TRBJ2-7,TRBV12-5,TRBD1,TGTGCTAGTGGTCCGGGGACAGGAACTTCCTACGAGCAGTACTTC,CASGPGTGTSYEQYF
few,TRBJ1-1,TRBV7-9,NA,TGTGCCAGCAGCTTAGTCGAGGGAGACACTGAAGCTTTCTTT,CASSLVEGDTEAFF
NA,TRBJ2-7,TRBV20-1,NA,TGCAGTGCTATGACAGGCTACGAGCAGTACTTC,CSAMTGYEQYF
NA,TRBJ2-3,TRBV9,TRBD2,TGTGCCAGCAGCGCAATAGCGGGGGAACGGTATACGCAGTATTTT,CASSAIAGERYTQYF
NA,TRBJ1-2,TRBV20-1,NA,TGCAGTGCGGGGGGGAATGGCTACACCTTC,CSAGGNGYTF
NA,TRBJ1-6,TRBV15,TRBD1,TGTGCCACCAGCAGTCAGGGGGCGGGTTCACCCCTCCACTTT,CATSSQGAGSPLHF
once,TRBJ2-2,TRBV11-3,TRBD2,TGTGCCAGCAGAGGGGACTACCCGGGGGAAGGGGAGCTGTTTTTT,CASRGDYPGEGELFF
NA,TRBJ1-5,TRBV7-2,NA,TGTGCCAGCAGCCTTAGACAGTGGGATCAGCCCCAGCATTTT,CASSLRQWDQPQHF
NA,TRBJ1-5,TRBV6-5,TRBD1,TGTGCCAGCGGTAAGACAGGGGGTGGTCAGCCCCAGCATTTT,CASGKTGGGQPQHF
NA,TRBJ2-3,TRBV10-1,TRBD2,TGCGCCAGCAGTGAGTCCGGGACTAGCGGACGGACAGATACGCAGTATTTT,CASSESGTSGRTDTQYF
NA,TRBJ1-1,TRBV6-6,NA,TGTGCCAGCAGTTACTCCGTGGGGGCTGGCGGTGCTTTCTTT,CASSYSVGAGGAFF
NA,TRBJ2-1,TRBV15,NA,TGTGCCACCAGCAGAGATCTAGCAAGCTCCTACAATGAGCAGTTCTTC,CATSRDLASSYNEQFF
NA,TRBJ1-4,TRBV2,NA,TGTGCCAGCAGTGGAGGGAGCGGGGAAAAACTGTTTTTT,CASSGGSGEKLFF
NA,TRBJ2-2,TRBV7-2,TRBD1,TGTGCCAGCAGCCAAGGACAGGGAGGCACCGGGGAGCTGTTTTTT,CASSQGQGGTGELFF
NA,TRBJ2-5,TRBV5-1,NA,TGCGCCAGCAGCTTGATTGCCAGGGGGGAAGAGACCCAGTACTTC,CASSLIARGEETQYF
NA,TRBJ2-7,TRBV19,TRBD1,TGTGCCAGTACCCCACGAGGGGGCGCGTCCTACGAGCAGTACTTC,CASTPRGGASYEQYF
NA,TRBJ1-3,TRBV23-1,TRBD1,TGCGCCAGCAGTCAATCCGGCTCCGGGACAGGGCCGTCCTCTGGAAACACCATATATTTT,CASSQSGSGTGPSSGNTIYF
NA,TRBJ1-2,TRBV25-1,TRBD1,TGTGCCAGCAGTACACGTCGGGGACAGGGCGAAAACTATGGCTACACCTTC,CASSTRRGQGENYGYTF
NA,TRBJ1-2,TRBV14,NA,TGTGCCAGCAGCCAAGATTCCCACAGGAGAAGCTATGTCTACACCTTC,CASSQDSHRRSYVYTF
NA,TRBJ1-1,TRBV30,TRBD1,TGTGCCTGGAGAAAACCGGACAGGTCAACGGAAGCTTTCTTT,CAWRKPDRSTEAFF
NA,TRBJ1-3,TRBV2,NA,TGTGCCAGCATGGTGGACAGAAGCTCTGGAAACACCATATATTTT,CASMVDRSSGNTIYF
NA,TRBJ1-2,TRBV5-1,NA,TGCGCCAGCAGCGGTGCAGGGACAAACTATGGCTACACCTTC,CASSGAGTNYGYTF
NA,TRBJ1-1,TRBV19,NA,TGTGCCAGTAGTAGGACAGTTTCTTACACTGAAGCTCTCTTT,CASSRTVSYTEALF
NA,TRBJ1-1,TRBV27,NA,TGTGCCAGCAGTCTTAAACGGGGGACCAACACTGAAGCTTTCTTT,CASSLKRGTNTEAFF
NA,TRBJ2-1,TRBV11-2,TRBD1,TGTGCCAGCAGCCCCTGGACAGGGGGCGTAAATGAGCAGTTCTTC,CASSPWTGGVNEQFF
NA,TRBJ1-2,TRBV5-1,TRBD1,TGCGCCAGCAGCGTAACAGGGGGTTCAGGGGCCTATGGCTACACCTTC,CASSVTGGSGAYGYTF
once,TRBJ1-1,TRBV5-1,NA,TGCGCCAGCAGCCCAGCCACAGGGTCGGGTGAAGCTTTCTTT,CASSPATGSGEAFF
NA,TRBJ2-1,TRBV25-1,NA,TGTGCCAGCAGTCGGGGTTTAAACAATGAGCAGTTCTTC,CASSRGLNNEQFF
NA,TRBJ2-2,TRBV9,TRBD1,TGTGCCAGCAGCGTAGCGCCGGGCAGGGGGTCCTTCACCGGGGAGCTGTTTTTT,CASSVAPGRGSFTGELFF
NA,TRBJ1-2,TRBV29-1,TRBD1,TGCAGCGTTGAGGCGACAGGGGAGAACTATGGCTACACCTTC,CSVEATGENYGYTF
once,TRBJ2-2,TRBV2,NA,TGTGCCAGCAGTGCCTATCCCAGGGAGGTAACCGGGGAGCTGTTTTTT,CASSAYPREVTGELFF
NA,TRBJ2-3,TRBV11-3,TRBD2,TGTGCCAGCAGCCCAACTAGCGGGACTACTACTTATACGCAGTATTTT,CASSPTSGTTTYTQYF
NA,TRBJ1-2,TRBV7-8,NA,TGTGCCAGCAGCTTGGGCCACAGGGATTATGGCTACACCTTC,CASSLGHRDYGYTF
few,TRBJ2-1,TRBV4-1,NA,TGCGCCAGCAGCCAAGACCCCCGTGAGCAGTTCTTC,CASSQDPREQFF
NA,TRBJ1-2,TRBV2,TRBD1,TGTGCCAGCAGTGAAGAAATGGTAGGGGGCAAAGGCTACACCTTC,CASSEEMVGGKGYTF
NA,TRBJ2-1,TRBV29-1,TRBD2,TGCAGCGGAGCGGGAGACAGTGGTGAGCAATTCTTC,CSGAGDSGEQFF
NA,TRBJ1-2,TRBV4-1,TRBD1,TGCGCCAGCAGCCCCAGACAGGGGTATGGCTACACCTTC,CASSPRQGYGYTF
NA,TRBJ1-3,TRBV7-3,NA,TGTGCCAGCAGCTCATCCGGGAAATCTGGAAACACCATATATTTT,CASSSSGKSGNTIYF
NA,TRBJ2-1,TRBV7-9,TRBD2,TGTGCCAGCAGCTTTCTAGCGGGGGGGGGCGAGCAGTTCTTC,CASSFLAGGGEQFF
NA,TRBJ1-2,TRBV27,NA,TGTGCCAGCAGTCCGGTCGGACTTTATGGCTACACCTTC,CASSPVGLYGYTF
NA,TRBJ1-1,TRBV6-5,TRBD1,TGTGCCAGCAGCCTGACCGGGACAGGCGGGACTGAAGCTTTCTTT,CASSLTGTGGTEAFF
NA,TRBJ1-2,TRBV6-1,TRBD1,TGTGCCAGCAGTGGGGGGACAGGAGTCGGCTACACCTTC,CASSGGTGVGYTF
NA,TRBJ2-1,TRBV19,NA,TGTGCCAGTAGTATGAACAGGGTATACAATGAGCAGTTCTTC,CASSMNRVYNEQFF
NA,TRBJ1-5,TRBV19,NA,TGTGCCAGTAACCCGGGGGTCCGTAATCAGCCCCAGCATTTT,CASNPGVRNQPQHF
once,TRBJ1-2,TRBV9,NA,TGTGCCAGCAGCGTAGGTTCAGGTCCGGGGTATGGCTACACCTTC,CASSVGSGPGYGYTF
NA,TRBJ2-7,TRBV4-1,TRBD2,TGCGCCAGCAGCCAAGGACTAGCGGGGGCCTACGAGCAGTACTTC,CASSQGLAGAYEQYF
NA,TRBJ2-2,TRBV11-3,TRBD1,TGTGCCAGCGCGCCCCTCTTGGGACAGGGTACAGCTGGTAACACCGGGGAGCTGTTTTTT,CASAPLLGQGTAGNTGELFF
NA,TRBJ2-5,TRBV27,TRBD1,TGTGCCAGCAGTTTCTGGGGACAGCAAGAGACCCAGTACTTC,CASSFWGQQETQYF
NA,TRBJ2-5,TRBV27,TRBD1,TGTGCCAGCAGTTCACCCGGGACAGGGACGGAGACCCAGTACTTC,CASSSPGTGTETQYF
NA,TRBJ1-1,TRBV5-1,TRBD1,TGCGCCAGCAGCTTGGGAATGACAGGGCCCTCGAACACTGAAGCTTTCTTT,CASSLGMTGPSNTEAFF
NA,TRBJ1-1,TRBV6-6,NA,TGTGCCAGCAATAATCAGGGGCTGAACACTGAAGCTTTCTTT,CASNNQGLNTEAFF
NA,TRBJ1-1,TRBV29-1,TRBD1,TGCAGCGTCAGCATGGGACAGATGAACACTGAAGCTTTCTTT,CSVSMGQMNTEAFF
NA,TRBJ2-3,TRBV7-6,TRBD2,TGTGCCAGCAGCTTCGGGACTAGCGTATCCACAGATACGCAGTATTTT,CASSFGTSVSTDTQYF
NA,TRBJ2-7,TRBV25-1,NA,TGTGCCAGCAGCCAGGCCGTCGAGCAGTACTTC,CASSQAVEQYF
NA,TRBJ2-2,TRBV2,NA,TGTGCCAGCAGTGTAGTCCAGGGGAACACCGGGGAGCTGTTTTTT,CASSVVQGNTGELFF
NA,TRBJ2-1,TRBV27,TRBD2,TGTGCCAGCAGTCCCCTGACTAGCGTCGACCTTTACAATGAGCAGTTCTTC,CASSPLTSVDLYNEQFF
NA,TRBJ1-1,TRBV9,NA,TGTGCCAGCAGCGTCGCCCAGTCTGAAAACACTGAAGCTTTCTTT,CASSVAQSENTEAFF